This T cell receptor beta chain is drawn from a study of regulatory T cells in long-lasting Graves disease. Trimming stripped 6 bases from V and 8 bases from J, with 22 bases between. The CDR3 spans 14 residues. Germline CDR1 is DFQATT and CDR2 is SNEGSKA (reference sequence). Time point of the sample: persistent/refractory GD, antithyroid drugs over 5 years with positive TRAb. After RNA was extracted from PBMCs, the TCR library was made from it. iRepertoire HTBI primers and Arm-PCR of CDR3 regions built TCR beta libraries. TCRdb fed the multiplex PCR reads into MiXCR, producing one record per CDR3 protein. In the table there are about 450,000 distinct CDR3 sequences, roughly a quarter of which are singletons.

This rearrangement joins TRBV20-1 to TRBJ1-2, with D hard to call. Specimen: peripheral blood mononuclear cells (PBMCs), collected when the disease was refractory, from a patient treated with antithyroid drugs. The receptor was isolated from a female donor with Graves disease. The CDR3 sequence: CSAYHNRARGGYTF. The CDR3 DNA is TGCAGTGCGTATCACAACCGGGCCCGAGGAGGCTACACCTTC.